The 31 T cell receptor beta chains below come from one sample, sequenced in a study of T cell repertoires in cytomegalovirus infection. TCRdb reanalysed the reads using MiXCR and keeps one entry per CDR3 protein. The sample lists a few hundred thousand distinct CDR3 sequences, less than 20% occurring once. The sequenced sample was PBMCs. The origin of the receptors is a human donor in good health (CMV status not recorded). Some clones in this sample may be carry-over from other donors' samples.

This sequence joins TRBV4-2 and TRBJ1-4, with unresolved D. Trimming cost V 0 bases and J 8 bases, with 13 bases left between them. CDR3 length: 15 residues. Germline V gene lookup returns CDR1 LGHNA and CDR2 YNFKEQ. In nucleotides, the CDR3 is TGTGCCAGCAGCCAAGATGGAGTTGATTCGGAAAAACTGTTTTTT. Translation gives CASSQDGVDSEKLFF.

The table lists this clonotype with many counts. The chain employs TRBV7-2 and TRBJ2-3; 7 nucleotides line up with TRBD2. The length of the CDR3 is 14 residues. J was trimmed by 3 bases and V by 4 bases; bases with no gene match: 4. CDR1 is SGHTA, CDR2 FQGNSA, per germline. The CDR3 coding sequence is TGTGCCAGCAGCTGGAGCGGGGAAACAGATACGCAGTATTTT. It translates to CASSWSGETDTQYF.

The chain uses TRBV12-3 or TRBV12-4 and TRBJ2-1, with 7 bases matching TRBD2. The CDR3 spans 15 residues. V shed 5 bases, J shed 2 bases, and the junction held 6 bases outside the gene matches. The CDR3 DNA sequence: TGTGCCAGCAGTCCTCGACTAGCTGCCTACAATGAGCAGTTCTTC. It encodes CASSPRLAAYNEQFF.

The chain carries TRBV19 and TRBJ2-5, with TRBD1 matching 12 bases. From germline, CDR1 is LNHDA and CDR2 SQIVND (reference sequence). Trimming at V came to 6 bases and at J to 6 bases, leaving 8 bases not matched to a gene. The CDR3 is 15 residues long. The CDR3 loop is CASRPGQGARKTQYF. DNA of the CDR3: TGTGCCAGTAGGCCGGGACAGGGGGCGAGAAAGACCCAGTACTTC.

The chain links TRBV6-5 to TRBJ1-2; D not certain. Germline CDR1 and CDR2: MNHEY and SVGAGI. The ends were cut back, 2 bases at V and 2 bases at J, with 9 bases in the middle. This CDR3 region has 14 residues. CDR3 DNA sequence: TGTGCCAGCAGTTACGGGAGATACAACTATGGCTACACCTTC. It translates to CASSYGRYNYGYTF.

This clonotype was detected a few times. V and J are TRBV6-6 and TRBJ2-3; D not resolved. Trimming removed 2 bases at V and 6 bases at J, with 9 bases between. The CDR3 has 13 residues. Looked up from germline, CDR1 is MNHNY and CDR2 is SVGAGI (reference sequence). DNA of the CDR3: TGTGCCAGCAGTTACCGCCCCGCGGATACGCAGTATTTT. This gives the protein CASSYRPADTQYF.

This clonotype came up a few times. J is TRBJ1-1 and V is TRBV27; D may be TRBD1 (5 bases). V gave up 7 bases and J gave up 3 bases, with 21 bases separating them. Germline V gene sequence: CDR1 MNHEY, CDR2 SMNVEV (reference sequence). The CDR3 runs to 16 residues. DNA for the CDR3: TGTGCCAGCAAAGTCCTGGCAGGGACGACGGACACTGAAGCTTTCTTT. It is translated as CASKVLAGTTDTEAFF.

This clonotype was detected ten times or more. This chain uses TRBV4-2 with TRBJ2-3; no reliable D call. CDR1 is LGHNA, CDR2 YNFKEQ, per germline. The germline V and J ends were trimmed by 1 base and 4 bases, with 3 bases remaining between them. The CDR3 contains 12 residues. For the CDR3, the DNA is TGTGCCAGCAGCCAAGCCCCAGATACGCAGTATTTT. This translates into CASSQAPDTQYF.

This clonotype was seen ten or more times. V is TRBV15 and J is TRBJ2-7, with D perhaps given as TRBD1 or TRBD2 (5 bases each). V dropped 3 bases and J dropped 6 bases, with 15 bases sitting between them. Germline CDR1 is LNHNV and CDR2 is YYDKDF (reference sequence). The CDR3 is 14 amino acids. The CDR3 here is CATSSELGVREQYF. The CDR3, as DNA: TGTGCCACCAGCAGTGAGCTGGGGGTACGCGAGCAGTACTTC.

This chain joins TRBV20-1 and TRBJ2-1; the D gene is possibly TRBD2 (6 bases). Deletions cut 1 base from V and 8 bases from J, with 21 bases between. CDR3 size: 16 residues. Germline V CDR1 and CDR2: DFQATT, SNEGSKA (reference sequence). The CDR3, as DNA: TGCAGTGCTAGAGTTGGTGGGGAGGTCTACTTGGATGAGCAGTTCTTC. Translation gives CSARVGGEVYLDEQFF.

This clonotype was seen ten or more times. The chain recombines TRBV5-6 with TRBJ1-2; D may be TRBD1 (5 bases). Germline CDR1 reads SGHDT; CDR2 reads YYEEEE. V lost 4 bases and J lost 1, with 11 bases in between. The CDR3 consists of 14 residues. The CDR3 region has the DNA TGTGCCAGCAGCCGACGACAGATTAACTATGGCTACACCTTC. This sequence encodes CASSRRQINYGYTF.

There are many counts of this clonotype. V and J are TRBV12-3 or TRBV12-4 and TRBJ1-6; no clear D. The CDR3 runs to 16 residues. V gave up 2 bases and J gave up 6 bases, with 14 bases separating them. The CDR3 here is CASSLRRGALNSPLHF. The CDR3 DNA sequence: TGTGCCAGCAGTTTAAGGCGAGGAGCACTTAATTCACCCCTCCACTTT.

This clonotype came up many times. The chain carries TRBV11-2 and TRBJ2-5; possibly TRBD1 for D (5 bases). The CDR3 has 17 amino acids. The germline gives CDR1 SGHAT, CDR2 FQNNGV. V was cut by 0 bases and J by 4 bases, with 18 bases left in between. The CDR3 region has the DNA TGTGCCAGCAGCTTAGAGGCAGGGAACCACCTAATAGAGACCCAGTACTTC. Protein product: CASSLEAGNHLIETQYF.

A few counts support this clonotype. This sequence joins TRBV20-1 and TRBJ1-4; 7 nucleotides agree with TRBD1. From germline, CDR1 is DFQATT and CDR2 SNEGSKA (reference sequence). The V segment lost 0 bases and the J segment 6 bases; nucleotides outside the gene matches: 4. The CDR3 totals 14 residues. CDR3 loop: CSARETGRHEKLFF. CDR3 bases: TGCAGTGCTAGAGAGACAGGGCGACATGAAAAACTGTTTTTT.

This chain joins TRBV30 and TRBJ1-1; possible D gene TRBD1, 5 bases. V lost 4 bases and J 5 bases, leaving 11 bases between the germline ends. The germline V gene has CDR1 GTSNPN and CDR2 SVGIG (reference sequence). The CDR3 has 12 amino acids. Here the CDR3 reads CAWIWAGTEAFF. CDR3 nucleotides: TGTGCCTGGATCTGGGCAGGGACTGAAGCTTTCTTT.

The J gene is TRBJ2-1, the V gene TRBV5-4; 8 bases map to TRBD2. J was trimmed by 9 bases and V by 3 bases; bases with no gene match: 14. Germline CDR1 and CDR2: SGHNT and YYREEE (reference sequence). CDR3 length equals 16 residues. This chain's CDR3 is CASSSLWARGAGEQFF. CDR3 nucleotide sequence: TGTGCCAGCAGCTCCCTGTGGGCGCGGGGGGCAGGTGAGCAGTTCTTC.

CDR3 in DNA: TGTGCCAGCAGTGAAGGGACTAGGACAGATACGCAGTATTTT. Translated: CASSEGTRTDTQYF. The genes are TRBV2 and TRBJ2-3; 7 nucleotides align to TRBD2. Germline V gene data show CDR1 as SNHLY and CDR2 as FYNNEI. V lost 1 base to trimming and J lost 3 bases; unmatched junction nucleotides: 1. The CDR3 sequence is 14 residues long. The variable domain in full, completed from reference TRBV2 and TRBJ2-3, reads EPEVTQTPSHQVTQMGQEVILRCVPISNHLYFYWYRQILGQKVEFLVSFYNNEISEKSEIFDDQFSVERPDGSNFTLKIRSTKLEDSAMYFCASSEGTRTDTQYFGPGTRLTVL.

In its sample, this clonotype was seen many times. J is TRBJ2-1 and V is TRBV2; 9 bases match TRBD2. CDR1 and CDR2 (germline): SNHLY, FYNNEI. The V segment lost 5 bases and the J segment 7 bases; nucleotides outside the gene matches: 6. This CDR3 spans 14 amino acids. DNA of the CDR3: TGTGCCAGCAGTCTAGCGGGGCCAGGGAATGAGCAGTTCTTC. It encodes CASSLAGPGNEQFF.

This clonotype was seen more than once but under ten times. V usage is TRBV10-3 and J usage is TRBJ2-5; D gene ambiguous. The germline V and J ends were trimmed by 10 bases and 7 bases, with 19 bases remaining between them. This CDR3 comprises 13 residues. Germline loops: CDR1 ENHRY, CDR2 SYGVKD. This CDR3 reads CATTKEVLGTQYF. CDR3 sequence (DNA): TGTGCCACTACGAAAGAAGTACTTGGGACCCAGTACTTC.

The chain links TRBV5-1 to TRBJ2-5; 7 bases agree with TRBD1. CDR1 SGHRS and CDR2 YFSETQ come from the germline V gene. This CDR3 is 15 amino acids long. V shed 3 bases and J 2 bases; nucleotides not matched to a gene: 7. The CDR3 DNA reads as TGCGCCAGCAGCTCGGGACAGTTTTTACAAGAGACCCAGTACTTC. Translation: CASSSGQFLQETQYF.

Only a few counts were recorded for this clonotype. The chain carries TRBV19 and TRBJ2-1; 8 bases line up with TRBD2. Germline V CDR1 and CDR2: LNHDA, SQIVND (reference sequence). The CDR3 has 15 amino acids. V lost 9 bases to trimming and J lost 0 bases; unmatched junction nucleotides: 7. The CDR3 spells CASVRGGSSYNEQFF. CDR3 sequence (DNA): TGTGCCAGCGTCCGGGGGGGAAGCTCCTACAATGAGCAGTTCTTC.

This clonotype appeared many times. As DNA, the CDR3 is TGTGCCAGCAGCTTAATGGGACTAGCGGGATCGAAGACCCAGTACTTC. Translation gives CASSLMGLAGSKTQYF. J is TRBJ2-5 and V is TRBV7-2, with 13 bases identical to TRBD2. This CDR3 has 16 residues. Germline CDR1 is SGHTA and CDR2 is FQGNSA. V trimming: 2 bases; J trimming: 6 bases; junction bases outside the gene matches: 6.

This clonotype was observed a handful of times. The chain combines TRBV20-1 with TRBJ2-7; D remains unclear. The V end was cut by 3 bases, the J end by 2 bases, with 11 bases between. The V gene's germline CDR1 is DFQATT and CDR2 SNEGSKA (reference sequence). The CDR3 runs 13 residues. The CDR3 bases are TGCAGTGCTAGCGATACCCTTACCTACGAGCAGTACTTC. It translates to CSASDTLTYEQYF.

This clonotype occurred a few times. V usage is TRBV19 and J usage is TRBJ2-1, with D possibly being TRBD1 or TRBD2 (7 bases each). Germline CDR1 is LNHDA and CDR2 is SQIVND (reference sequence). The CDR3 has 16 residues. Trimming cost V 6 bases and J 1 base, with 16 bases left between them. Here the CDR3 reads CASRSLQGGSYNEQFF. CDR3 DNA: TGTGCCAGTAGATCACTCCAGGGGGGGTCCTACAATGAGCAGTTCTTC.

V is TRBV11-2 and J is TRBJ2-7; the D gene is possibly TRBD2 (5 bases). V was clipped by 5 bases and J by 3 bases, with 17 bases between them. Germline V gene data show CDR1 as SGHAT and CDR2 as FQNNGV. The CDR3 has 15 amino acids. CDR3 DNA sequence: TGTGCCAGCAGCCCGAGAAGGACTGGGAACTACGAGCAGTACTTC. It translates to CASSPRRTGNYEQYF.

The chain carries TRBV7-6 and TRBJ2-7, with TRBD2 matching over 9 bases. The CDR3 has 16 residues. V shed 5 bases, J shed 2 bases, and the junction held 10 bases outside the gene matches. Germline V gene sequence: CDR1 SGHVS, CDR2 FNYEAQ. The CDR3 region has the DNA TGTGCCAGCAGCCCGTTAGCGGGAGTTGTTCCCTACGAGCAGTACTTC. Residues: CASSPLAGVVPYEQYF. The variable domain in full, with the rest retrieved from reference TRBV7-6 and TRBJ2-7, is GAGVSQSPRYKVTKRGQDVALRCDPISGHVSLYWYRQALGQGPEFLTYFNYEAQQDKSGLPNDRFSAERPEGSISTLTIQRTEQRDSAMYRCASSPLAGVVPYEQYFGPGTRLTVT.

This clonotype was seen ten or more times. The chain links TRBV7-2 to TRBJ2-3; a weak D match, TRBD2 (5 bases). The V end was cut by 3 bases, the J end by 6 bases, with 7 bases between. The CDR3 totals 12 residues. Germline assignment: CDR1 SGHTA and CDR2 FQGNSA. CDR3 in amino acids: CASSFAGDTQYF. In DNA form, the CDR3 reads TGTGCCAGCAGCTTTGCGGGTGATACGCAGTATTTT.

The table lists this clonotype with many counts. This chain links TRBV4-1 with TRBJ2-3; 10 positions match TRBD2. Unmatched junction bases numbered 10, after V lost 0 bases and J lost 4 bases. Germline values: CDR1 MGHRA, CDR2 YSYEKL. This CDR3 contains 18 residues. CDR3 bases: TGCGCCAGCAGCCAAGATCGAAGCGGGAGGGCCATGGCAGATACGCAGTATTTT. It is translated as CASSQDRSGRAMADTQYF.

This clonotype was detected only a few times. This rearrangement joins TRBV4-1 to TRBJ2-4, with 8 bases lining up with TRBD1. Germline CDR1 MGHRA, CDR2 YSYEKL. CDR3 length: 19 amino acids. V trimming: 4 bases; J trimming: 2 bases; junction bases outside the gene matches: 16. The CDR3 loop reads CASSPGTGMGDGPKNIQYF. The CDR3 nucleotides read TGCGCCAGCAGCCCCGGGACAGGAATGGGAGACGGTCCCAAAAACATTCAGTACTTC.

V usage is TRBV12-3 or TRBV12-4 and J usage is TRBJ2-7, with D tentatively TRBD2 (7 bases). The germline V and J ends were trimmed by 3 bases and 6 bases, with 12 bases remaining between them. The CDR3 is made up of 13 amino acids. CDR3 bases: TGTGCCAGCAGTTTCGCGGGGGCTGGCGAGCAGTACTTC. Translated, it gives CASSFAGAGEQYF.

The V gene is TRBV7-2, the J gene TRBJ2-1; D unclear. The V and J ends lost 5 bases and 2 bases respectively, with 13 bases between them. Germline CDR1 SGHTA, CDR2 FQGNSA. CDR3 size: 15 residues. CDR3 protein: CASSPEKDAYNEQFF. CDR3 nucleotides: TGTGCCAGCAGCCCCGAAAAAGACGCCTACAATGAGCAGTTCTTC.